Listed here are 19 T cell receptor beta chains from one sample, sequenced in a study of tumor-infiltrating lymphocytes in primary liver carcinoma. Production of TCR beta cDNA used roughly 500 ng total RNA together with a constant-region primer. For TCR beta, libraries were produced by three nested multiplex PCR rounds using slightly modified ARM-PCR. The opening two PCR rounds, roughly 11 cycles each, paired TRBV1-TRBV30 forward primers with a C-beta reverse primer. TCRdb passed the multiplex PCR reads through MiXCR, listing each CDR3 protein once. In the table there are about 78,000 distinct CDR3 sequences, almost 70% of which are singletons. Unsorted bulk tissue, roughly 20-34 mg of it, served as the source for co-extraction of RNA and DNA. The sequencing sample was made of liver tumor tissue from sampling region 4. Stated subset: tumor region T4, right-lateral pole. These receptors originate from a man aged 35-49 years with primary liver carcinoma and hepatitis B virus infection.

This clonotype turned up a few times. The chain is built from TRBV20-1 and TRBJ1-5; D perhaps matches TRBD1 (5 bases). CDR1 is DFQATT, CDR2 SNEGSKA, per germline (reference sequence). The CDR3 has 13 residues. V lost 5 bases and J lost 3, with 11 bases in between. CDR3 sequence reads: CSARRDPNQPQHF. CDR3 nucleotide sequence: TGCAGTGCTCGCCGGGACCCCAATCAGCCCCAGCATTTT.

This clonotype showed up many times. V and J are TRBV5-4 and TRBJ2-5, with D possibly TRBD1 on 6 matching bases. The CDR3 sequence is 14 residues long. V was trimmed by 3 bases and J by 1 base, leaving 10 bases between them. The V gene's germline CDR1 is SGHNT and CDR2 YYREEE (reference sequence). In nucleotides, the CDR3 is TGTGCCAGCAGCTCTGGACAGCGCCAAGAGACCCAGTACTTC. Translating gives CASSSGQRQETQYF.

This clonotype was observed a single time. The rearrangement links TRBV9 to TRBJ2-3; 9 bases agree with TRBD2. There are 16 residues in the CDR3. Per the germline V gene, CDR1 is SGDLS and CDR2 is YYNGEE. V lost 7 bases and J lost 0; bases outside the gene matches: 9. In nucleotides, the CDR3 is TGTGCCAGCTGCCCCGGACTAGCGTCTAGCACAGATACGCAGTATTTT. Amino acids: CASCPGLASSTDTQYF. The entire variable domain, with the rest obtained from reference TRBV9 and TRBJ2-3, is as follows: DSGVTQTPKHLITATGQRVTLRCSPRSGDLSVYWYQQSLDQGLQFLIQYYNGEERAKGNILERFSAQQFPDLHSELNLSSLELGDSALYFCASCPGLASSTDTQYFGPGTRLTVL.

The rearrangement joins TRBV6-6 to TRBJ1-6, with 9 bases identical to TRBD1. The ends lost 5 bases at V and 9 bases at J; junction bases unmatched: 5. The germline CDR1 and CDR2 sequences are MNHNY and SVGAGI (reference sequence). The CDR3 has 14 residues. Written as DNA, the CDR3 is TGTGCCAGCAGTATGGGACAGGGAATTTCACCCCTCCACTTT. The encoded protein is CASSMGQGISPLHF.

Only a few counts were recorded for this clonotype. Being one base from a much bigger clone, this may be a read error. This chain connects TRBV6-5 to TRBJ1-2, with 7 bases fitting TRBD1. The CDR3 sequence is 14 residues long. CDR1 and CDR2 (germline): MNHEY, SVGAGI. The CDR3 DNA reads TGTGCCAGCAGTTACGGGGACAGAGAGTATGACTACACCTTC. Residues: CASSYGDREYDYTF.

As for this clonotype: The junction does not match germline at one end; this may be a read error. The chain employs TRBV6-2 or TRBV6-3 and TRBJ2-6; TRBD1 agrees at 8 bases. The CDR3 loop spans 17 amino acids. CDR1 is MNHEY and CDR2 is SVGEGT in the germline V gene. The CDR3 bases are TGTGCCAGCAGAGACGGACAGGGTTACTCTGGGGCCAACGTCCTGGGTTTC. It translates to CASRDGQGYSGANVLGF.

Notes on this clonotype: A much larger clone lies a single base off, so this may be a read error. The chain combines TRBV28 with TRBJ1-1; D is perhaps TRBD1 (5 bases). CDR3 length: 15 residues. Germline V gene lookup returns CDR1 MDHEN and CDR2 SYDVKM. CDR3 bases: TGTGCCAGCAGTTTACAGCGGGGCATTAACACTGAAGCTTCCTTT. Translating gives CASSLQRGINTEASF.

The chain combines TRBV6-6 with TRBJ2-7, with 7 nucleotides matching TRBD1. V dropped 3 bases and J dropped 5; count of bases not matched to a gene: 10. The CDR3 runs 15 residues. The V gene's germline CDR1 is MNHNY and CDR2 SVGAGI (reference sequence). CDR3 in amino acids: CASSYHRDSFHEQYF. The DNA of the CDR3 is TGTGCCAGCAGTTATCACCGGGACAGCTTCCACGAGCAGTACTTC.

V usage is TRBV4-1 and J usage is TRBJ2-7; 12 nucleotides agree with TRBD1. CDR1 and CDR2 from the germline V gene are MGHRA and YSYEKL. This CDR3 comprises 17 residues. The V segment lost 1 base and the J segment 4 bases; nucleotides outside the gene matches: 8. The CDR3 region is CASSQVPGQGAEYEQYF. DNA of the CDR3: TGCGCCAGCAGCCAAGTTCCGGGACAGGGGGCCGAATACGAGCAGTACTTC.

Concerning this clonotype itself: Mismatch with germline at one junction end may stem from a read error. This chain connects TRBV29-1 to TRBJ1-4, with 7 bases fitting TRBD1. This CDR3 has 15 amino acids. Germline loops: CDR1 SQVTM, CDR2 ANQGSEA. This chain's CDR3 is CSVEEFGTVNSRLFF. CDR3 DNA: TGCAGTGTTGAAGAATTCGGGACAGTGAATAGCCGTCTGTTTTTT.

As concerns this clonotype: The junction and the germline gene differ at one end; a read error may be behind it. This chain connects TRBV10-2 to TRBJ2-1; D is possibly TRBD1 (6 bases). Germline V gene data show CDR1 as WSHSY and CDR2 as SAAADI. The CDR3 is 16 residues long. The CDR3, as DNA: TGCGCCCGCAGCCTCACTACAGGGAGCTCCTACAATGAGCAGTTCTTC. This translates into CARSLTTGSSYNEQFF.

Regarding this clonotype: A clone one base away is much larger, so this may be a read error. The chain uses TRBV19 and TRBJ2-7, with D possibly TRBD1 on 6 matching bases. Germline assignment: CDR1 LNHDA and CDR2 SQIVND (reference sequence). CDR3 size: 16 residues. The V end was cut by 3 bases, the J end by 2 bases, with 17 bases between. Written as DNA, the CDR3 is TGTGCCAGTAGTATGGCCCTAGGGGGAAGGACCTACGAGCAGTACTTC. It translates to CASSMALGGRTYEQYF.

With respect to this clonotype: A much larger clone sits a single nucleotide away, making a read error possible. The chain joins TRBV5-1 to TRBJ2-2, with 7 bases identical to TRBD1. The CDR3 loop spans 14 amino acids. Germline V gene data show CDR1 as SGHRS and CDR2 as YFSETQ. V was pared by 6 bases and J by 1 base, with 3 bases of the junction left unmatched. In DNA, the CDR3 is TGCGCCAGCAAGGCAGGGGGGAACACCGGGGAGCTGTTTTTT. This codes for CASKAGGNTGELFF.

Comment on this clonotype: At one of its ends the junction is not consistent with the germline gene, which may arise from a read error. This chain uses TRBV6-5 with TRBJ2-3, with no clear D. This CDR3 spans 14 amino acids. Germline-derived CDR1 and CDR2 are MNHEY and SVGAGI. CDR3 region: CASTYSQYADTQYF. Here the CDR3 DNA reads TGTGCCAGCACTTACTCACAGTACGCAGATACGCAGTATTTT.

As to this clonotype: The junction shows a germline mismatch at one end, possibly a read error. The chain employs TRBV7-9 and TRBJ2-1; D tentatively reads TRBD1 or TRBD2 (6 bases each). Germline V gene data show CDR1 as SEHNR and CDR2 as FQNEAQ (reference sequence). CDR3 length: 14 residues. For the CDR3, the DNA is TGTGCCAGCAGCCCTGGAGGAGGGGGAGATGATCAGTTCTTC. Its translation: CASSPGGGGDDQFF.

Only a few counts were recorded for this clonotype. A clone one base away is much larger, so this may be a read error. The rearrangement joins TRBV5-5 to TRBJ1-6, with 7 bases that match TRBD1. The CDR3 is 17 amino acids. The germline V gene has CDR1 SGHKS and CDR2 YYEKEE (reference sequence). The DNA of the CDR3 is TGTGCCAGCAGCCCCCACCGGGACAGCTCCAATAATTCACCCTTCCACTTT. As protein: CASSPHRDSSNNSPFHF.

As concerns this clonotype: This may stem from a read error, because a much larger clone lies one nucleotide away. The gene calls are TRBV7-9 and TRBJ2-7, with D possibly matching TRBD1 (5 bases). Trimming pared 7 bases from V and 5 bases from J, leaving 15 bases between. This CDR3 has 13 residues. Germline V gene sequence: CDR1 SEHNR, CDR2 FQNEAQ (reference sequence). The CDR3 sequence is CASNSTAQDEQYF. In nucleotides, the CDR3 is TGTGCCAGCAACTCGACAGCTCAGGACGAGCAGTACTTC.

For this clonotype: The junction departs from the called germline gene at one end, perhaps through a read error. This chain connects TRBV6-5 to TRBJ2-7; 7 bases align to TRBD1. CDR3 size: 15 residues. Germline assignment: CDR1 MNHEY and CDR2 SVGAGI. CDR3 nucleotide sequence: TGTACCAGCCGGACTGGGACAGCAAATTCCTACGAGCAGTACTTC. Amino acid sequence: CTSRTGTANSYEQYF.

The chain employs TRBV7-2 and TRBJ2-1; D is uncertain. Germline V gene sequence: CDR1 SGHTA, CDR2 FQGNSA. Trimming took 2 bases from V and 5 from J, leaving 10 bases between them. The CDR3 extends over 14 amino acids. CDR3 residues: CASSLFRADNEQFF. The CDR3 DNA is TGTGCCAGCAGCTTATTTAGGGCGGACAATGAGCAGTTCTTC.